This record covers a single TCR beta chain. This sample was taken from a study of CD8+ T cells in alopecia areata. Between the trimmed V and J ends, which lost 0 bases and 1 base, there was a span of 13 bases. The CDR3 sequence is 16 residues long. Germline-derived CDR1 and CDR2 are SGDLS and YYNGEE. It was cDNA, reverse transcribed from extracted RNA, that served as the sequencing template. Assay: immunoSEQ multiplex PCR; the TCRdb copy retains only in-frame clones and omits some. The profile shows fewer than 200,000 clones, 50% to 60% of them singletons. This sequence originates from a human donor with alopecia areata. The material sequenced was CD4+ T cells sorted from blood, taken at week 0. The genes are TRBV9 and TRBJ2-5; D perhaps matches TRBD1 (5 bases). The CDR3 protein is CASSVEAGQFQETQYF. CDR3 nucleotide sequence: TGTGCCAGCAGCGTAGAAGCAGGGCAATTCCAAGAGACCCAGTACTTC. Based on the CDR3 plus reference TRBV9 and TRBJ2-5, the full variable domain is DSGVTQTPKHLITATGQRVTLRCSPRSGDLSVYWYQQSLDQGLQFLIQYYNGEERAKGNILERFSAQQFPDLHSELNLSSLELGDSALYFCASSVEAGQFQETQYFGPGTRLLVL.